This T cell receptor (beta chain) is from a study of blood T cell repertoires in COVID-19 (dated by TCRdb to the early 2020s). Describing the broader study: Samples from collaborators originated in the United States, Italy and Spain and spanned both the acute and convalescent phases of COVID-19. The material from the prospective study consisted of cDNA or gDNA derived from T cells, B-cell-depleted T cells, or PBMCs. Deeply sampled blood TCRbeta repertoires from subjects exposed to, actively infected with, or recovered from COVID-19 were included in the dataset. The repertoires were released in a freely available public database intended as a resource for research on the immune response to SARS-CoV-2. The samples were drawn from the first 160 participants of the ongoing ImmuneRACE study and from 1,254 subjects provided by 6 global collaborators. A de-identified subject ID, COVID-19 status, age in years and sex were almost always included in the sample metadata. Where available, HLA class I and class II types were obtained from metadata supplied by the sample provider rather than from assay-based typing.

TCRbeta CDR3 regions were amplified from genomic DNA using the immunoSEQ Assay, a bias-controlled multiplex PCR. Per the source publication's procedure: Within the assay, amplification of reference gene primers was used to estimate how many nucleated cells each sample contained. To quantify the absolute abundance of each unique TCRbeta CDR3 rearrangement, sequence reads were collapsed and filtered. For each sample, productive Simpson clonality was calculated by taking the square root of Simpson's diversity index across productive rearrangements. As stored in TCRdb, this immuneACCESS dataset retains in-frame rearrangements with V and J assigned. A fraction of the clones does not appear; measured against another copy, unresolved V genes explain less than half of the discrepancy, and the remainder lacks a known reason. V and J calls and clone size are copied from that table; D and trimming were computed from the DNA. Counted in this sample were more than 200,000 clones; around nine tenths of them appeared once. Of the sample, roughly 1.4% is held by the ten largest clones.

The CDR1 and CDR2 encoded by the germline V gene are SQVTM and ANQGSEA. Germline trimming: 6 bases from V, 11 bases from J; junction bases outside gene matches: 10. Including cysteine and phenylalanine, the CDR3 has 12 amino acids. Left in the record is the CDR3 DNA by itself, 36 bases read in frame from the first base. Results the study describes overall, beyond this receptor: The amount of clinical and demographic metadata varied by source and participant and was provided uncurated.

This clone was counted a single time. The antigen it recognizes is unknown. Base qualities are not at hand, and no much larger clone is one base apart. Each collaborating institution followed its own protocols to collect whole blood in K2EDTA tubes. Collaborator samples were shipped for TCRbeta analysis as frozen whole blood, isolated PBMCs, or DNA extracted from either sample type. Sequencing was done on a sample of peripheral blood. This chain is built from TRBV29-1 and TRBJ2-3, with 8 middle bases fitting TRBD2. The receptor was isolated from an elderly man with acute or convalescent COVID-19. The bases are TGCAGCGTACAGACTAGCGACAGTTTGCAGTATTTT. The resulting protein is CSVQTSDSLQYF.